Below, 26 T cell receptor beta chains from the same sample are listed, as sequenced in a study of beta chain features in type 1 diabetes. Expressed TCRB transcripts got sequenced, as all isolated RNA was reverse transcribed. The method was immunoSEQ multiplex PCR; TCRdb's version includes in-frame clones alone and lacks a portion of them. The data hold 900,000 or so clones, with roughly a sixth observed a single time. Input material: naive CD4+ T cells from blood. These TCRs come from a woman aged 18-30 years in good health.

The chain carries TRBV27 and TRBJ2-2; 9 positions agree with TRBD1. Germline V gives CDR1 MNHEY, CDR2 SMNVEV (reference sequence). The V segment lost 8 bases and the J segment 7 bases; nucleotides outside the gene matches: 8. The CDR3 contains 14 residues. The CDR3 DNA reads as TGTGCCAGCCGTACGACAGGGGGGAGCGGGGAGCTGTTTTTT. Encoded protein: CASRTTGGSGELFF.

This clone was detected a few times. The chain couples TRBV18 to TRBJ2-7; tentative D call: TRBD1 (6 bases). The CDR3 covers 16 residues. Germline V CDR1 and CDR2: KGHSH, LQKENI. V lost 3 bases, J lost 6 bases, and 21 bases lay in between. The CDR3 bases are TGTGCCAGCTCACCTACAGGGATTCTTGGGGAACGCGAGCAGTACTTC. Translating it yields CASSPTGILGEREQYF.

This clone was recorded a few times. The chain has TRBV28 and TRBJ2-7, with no clear D. There are 15 residues in the CDR3. Deletions cut 7 bases from V and 1 base from J, with 17 bases between. Per the germline V gene, CDR1 is MDHEN and CDR2 is SYDVKM. CDR3 region: CASTLDGPRSYEQYF. DNA for the CDR3: TGTGCCAGCACTCTCGACGGCCCTAGGTCCTACGAGCAGTACTTC.

This clone was counted a few times. This chain uses TRBV4-3 with TRBJ2-7, with 9 bases aligning to TRBD2. V trimming: 1 base; J trimming: 2 bases; junction bases outside the gene matches: 6. The CDR3 covers 16 residues. In germline, CDR1 is LGHNA, CDR2 YSLEER. CDR3 in amino acids: CASSQAVRGRAYEQYF. For the CDR3, the DNA is TGCGCCAGCAGCCAAGCCGTCCGCGGGAGGGCCTACGAGCAGTACTTC.

This clone was detected a few times. CDR3 coding DNA: TGCGCCAGCAGCCAAGATGCTGACCGCGTCTATGGCTACACCTTC. As protein: CASSQDADRVYGYTF. The rearrangement uses TRBV4-3 and TRBJ1-2; D not resolved. The CDR3 spans 15 residues. The ends were cut back, 0 bases at V and 4 bases at J, with 12 bases in the middle. CDR1 and CDR2 from the germline V gene are LGHNA and YSLEER.

This chain links TRBV4-1 with TRBJ2-7, with D possibly TRBD2 on 6 matching bases. The V gene's germline CDR1 is MGHRA and CDR2 YSYEKL. The CDR3 covers 14 residues. V was cut by 2 bases and J by 3 bases, with 11 bases left in between. CDR3 protein: CASSQHPGDYEQYF. The CDR3 nucleotides read TGCGCCAGCAGCCAACACCCGGGGGACTACGAGCAGTACTTC.

The chain combines TRBV28 with TRBJ1-5; D not certain. Deletions cut 7 bases from V and 6 bases from J, with 10 bases between. This CDR3 is 12 amino acids long. Germline V lookup: CDR1 MDHEN, CDR2 SYDVKM. The CDR3 region has the DNA TGTGCCAGCACTCAAGGGAGTCAGCCCCAGCATTTT. Translation gives CASTQGSQPQHF.

The rearrangement links TRBV5-1 to TRBJ2-1; the match to TRBD2 covers 9 bases. The CDR3 extends over 15 amino acids. The V gene end was trimmed by 3 bases and the J gene end by 4 bases; junction bases not matched to a gene: 5. Per the germline V gene, CDR1 is SGHRS and CDR2 is YFSETQ. This CDR3 reads CASSSLAGAYNEQFF. DNA for the CDR3: TGCGCCAGCAGCTCCTTAGCGGGAGCGTACAATGAGCAGTTCTTC.

This clone was detected a few times. V is TRBV18 and J is TRBJ2-3; 10 bases line up with TRBD2. The length of the CDR3 is 15 residues. The junction had 2 bases not matched to a gene; V was cut back by 5 bases and J by 0 bases. The germline V gene has CDR1 KGHSH and CDR2 LQKENI. CDR3 DNA: TGTGCCAGCTCAACGACTAGCGGGAGCACAGATACGCAGTATTTT. Its protein is CASSTTSGSTDTQYF.

This chain links TRBV7-2 with TRBJ2-4, with D possibly matching TRBD2 (5 bases). This CDR3 is 15 amino acids long. Germline V lookup: CDR1 SGHTA, CDR2 FQGNSA. The V end was cut by 3 bases, the J end by 1 base, with 10 bases between. The DNA for the CDR3 is TGTGCCAGCAGCTTTGGTCCGGGGGCCAAAAACATTCAGTACTTC. It yields the protein CASSFGPGAKNIQYF.

This chain connects TRBV7-2 to TRBJ1-6; D unclear. V dropped 1 base and J dropped 7 bases, with 11 bases sitting between them. Germline CDR1 SGHTA, CDR2 FQGNSA. This CDR3 has 15 residues. The CDR3, as DNA: TGTGCCAGCAGCTTAGGAGGGTTCGTGAATTCACCCCTCCACTTT. Translation: CASSLGGFVNSPLHF.

The CDR3 nucleotides read TGTGCCAGCAGCCCCTGGGACAGGGAAAACACTGAAGCTTTCTTT. It yields the protein CASSPWDRENTEAFF. The chain carries TRBV7-9 and TRBJ1-1; 9 bases are a match to TRBD1. Germline values: CDR1 SEHNR, CDR2 FQNEAQ (reference sequence). V lost 5 bases and J lost 2; bases outside the gene matches: 6. The CDR3 is 15 residues long.

The CDR3 loop reads CASSATRTGYEQYF. The CDR3 DNA sequence: TGCGCCAGCAGCGCTACAAGGACAGGATACGAGCAGTACTTC. This sequence joins TRBV5-1 and TRBJ2-7; 7 bases align to TRBD1. The junction had 8 bases not matched to a gene; V was cut back by 4 bases and J by 4 bases. The CDR3 is 14 amino acids. CDR1 and CDR2 from the germline V gene are SGHRS and YFSETQ.

The chain recombines TRBV7-8 with TRBJ2-7; 14 bases fit TRBD2. The V segment lost 1 base and the J segment 0 bases; nucleotides outside the gene matches: 17. CDR1 is SGHVS and CDR2 is FQNEAQ in the germline V gene. CDR3 length equals 22 residues. As DNA, the CDR3 is TGTGCCAGCAGCTTAGTGGAAAAACCCGGGACTAGCGGGAGATCTGGCTCCTACGAGCAGTACTTC. It encodes CASSLVEKPGTSGRSGSYEQYF.

The table lists this clone with a few counts. This chain joins TRBV7-9 and TRBJ2-3; D is unclear. Per germline, CDR1 SEHNR and CDR2 FQNEAQ (reference sequence). V was cut by 5 bases and J by 2 bases, with 8 bases left in between. This CDR3 region has 13 residues. The CDR3 is CASSRGPTDTQYF. For the CDR3, the DNA is TGTGCCAGCAGCCGCGGACCCACAGATACGCAGTATTTT. The variable domain in full, completed from reference TRBV7-9 and TRBJ2-3, reads DTGVSQNPRHKITKRGQNVTFRCDPISEHNRLYWYRQTLGQGPEFLTYFQNEAQLEKSRLLSDRFSAERPKGSFSTLEIQRTEQGDSAMYLCASSRGPTDTQYFGPGTRLTVL.

The chain employs TRBV7-2 and TRBJ2-3; 11 nucleotides match TRBD2. The V segment lost 0 bases and the J segment 5 bases; nucleotides outside the gene matches: 4. Per the germline V gene, CDR1 is SGHTA and CDR2 is FQGNSA. This CDR3 contains 16 residues. CDR3 region: CASSLAPSGRLDTQYF. In DNA form, the CDR3 reads TGTGCCAGCAGCTTAGCCCCTAGCGGGAGGCTAGATACGCAGTATTTT.

This clone was seen more than once but under ten times. The chain combines TRBV6-5 with TRBJ1-1; a weak D match, TRBD1 (5 bases). CDR3 length: 14 amino acids. Germline CDR1 MNHEY, CDR2 SVGAGI. The germline V and J ends were trimmed by 2 bases and 1 base, with 8 bases remaining between them. CDR3 amino acids: CASSYTRGNTEAFF. CDR3 coding DNA: TGTGCCAGCAGTTACACTAGGGGGAACACTGAAGCTTTCTTT.

The rearrangement links TRBV10-3 to TRBJ2-7; maybe TRBD1 (6 bases). Germline V gene data show CDR1 as ENHRY and CDR2 as SYGVKD. V lost 0 bases, J lost 4 bases, and 13 bases lay in between. CDR3 length: 15 amino acids. The CDR3 here is CAISESRGIRYEQYF. The DNA for the CDR3 is TGTGCCATCAGTGAGTCGAGGGGGATTCGTTACGAGCAGTACTTC.

This clone was counted between two and nine times. The rearrangement joins TRBV25-1 to TRBJ2-4; tentatively, D is TRBD2 (5 bases). Trimming removed 3 bases from V and 4 bases from J, with 10 bases in between. Germline CDR1 reads MGHDK; CDR2 reads SYGVNS. This CDR3 has 14 residues. This CDR3 reads CASSEPGKKNIQYF. The CDR3 DNA sequence: TGTGCCAGCAGTGAGCCCGGGAAGAAAAACATTCAGTACTTC.

This clone was counted between two and nine times. The chain uses TRBV7-9 and TRBJ2-6; D might be TRBD1 (6 bases). Germline V gives CDR1 SEHNR, CDR2 FQNEAQ (reference sequence). The CDR3 sequence is 18 residues long. V was pared by 2 bases and J by 0 bases, with 14 bases between. The DNA for the CDR3 is TGTGCCAGCAGCTTATGGGGCAGGGGATACTCTGGGGCCAACGTCCTGACTTTC. It is translated as CASSLWGRGYSGANVLTF.

This sequence joins TRBV5-1 and TRBJ2-5; 14 bases match TRBD2. This CDR3 has 18 amino acids. V gave up 4 bases and J gave up 4 bases; unmatched junction bases: 12. Germline lookup yields CDR1 SGHRS and CDR2 YFSETQ. The CDR3 here is CASSQPVETSGRGETQYF. In DNA form, the CDR3 reads TGCGCCAGCAGCCAGCCTGTCGAGACTAGCGGGAGGGGAGAGACCCAGTACTTC.

This clone was seen only a few times. This chain uses TRBV28 with TRBJ2-5; no reliable D call. Germline-derived CDR1 and CDR2 are MDHEN and SYDVKM. This CDR3 contains 13 residues. V shed 4 bases and J shed 1 base, with 7 bases lying between them. As DNA, the CDR3 is TGTGCCAGCAGTTACGGCCGCCAAGAGACCCAGTACTTC. It codes for CASSYGRQETQYF.

The V gene is TRBV28, the J gene TRBJ2-2; D gene uncertain. Germline V gene lookup returns CDR1 MDHEN and CDR2 SYDVKM. CDR3 length: 14 amino acids. V lost 5 bases and J lost 0, with 7 bases in between. The CDR3 spells CASSGPANTGELFF. In DNA form, the CDR3 reads TGTGCCAGCAGTGGCCCCGCGAACACCGGGGAGCTGTTTTTT.

DNA for the CDR3: TGTGCCAGCAGCCTTGGGCGACAAGAGACCCAGTACTTC. Translation: CASSLGRQETQYF. The chain couples TRBV7-9 to TRBJ2-5; no reliable D call. The CDR3 has 13 residues. V lost 5 bases and J 2 bases, leaving 9 bases between the germline ends. Germline CDR1 and CDR2: SEHNR and FQNEAQ (reference sequence).

The rearrangement uses TRBV25-1 and TRBJ1-3, with D possibly TRBD1 on 5 matching bases. CDR3 length equals 13 residues. CDR1 is MGHDK and CDR2 is SYGVNS in the germline V gene. Trimming stripped 4 bases from V and 7 bases from J, with 11 bases between. This chain's CDR3 is CASSVGRENTIYF. The CDR3 coding sequence is TGTGCCAGCAGTGTGGGCAGGGAGAACACCATATATTTT.

The sample holds a few counts of this clone. V is TRBV29-1 and J is TRBJ1-4; D is ambiguous. CDR1 SQVTM and CDR2 ANQGSEA come from the germline V gene. This CDR3 has 13 residues. V was shortened by 3 bases and J by 4 bases, with 9 bases between the two germline ends. DNA for the CDR3: TGCAGCGTTGAGACAAGGCATAATGAAAAACTGTTTTTT. Its translation: CSVETRHNEKLFF. Based on the CDR3 plus reference TRBV29-1 and TRBJ1-4, the full variable domain is SAVISQKPSRDICQRGTSLTIQCQVDSQVTMMFWYRQQPGQSLTLIATANQGSEATYESGFVIDKFPISRPNLTFSTLTVSNMSPEDSSIYLCSVETRHNEKLFFGSGTQLSVL.